Below, 32 T cell receptor beta chains from the same sample are listed, as sequenced in a study of blood T cell repertoires in COVID-19. The assay was immunoSEQ multiplex PCR, and TCRdb's table has in-frame clones only and misses some. This table has about 59,000 clones, 60% to 80% appearing once. Sequencing was carried out using peripheral blood. The receptors stem from an elderly man with acute or convalescent COVID-19.

The CDR3 DNA is TGTGCCTGGAGTGGGGTAGGGGGCTACGAGCAGTACTTC. The encoded protein is CAWSGVGGYEQYF. The rearrangement links TRBV30 to TRBJ2-7; D might be TRBD1 (6 bases). This CDR3 spans 13 amino acids. From germline, CDR1 is GTSNPN and CDR2 SVGIG (reference sequence). V shed 1 base and J shed 3 bases, with 10 bases lying between them.

This clone appeared once. V usage is TRBV3-1 (or the pseudogene TRBV3-2) and J usage is TRBJ1-2; 8 positions agree with TRBD1. From germline, CDR1 is LGHDT and CDR2 YNNKEL (reference sequence). This CDR3 has 15 residues. V lost 2 bases and J lost 4; bases outside the gene matches: 6. CDR3 DNA: TGTGCCAGCAGCCAACAACAGGGGGTGAGCTATGGCTACACCTTC. This encodes CASSQQQGVSYGYTF.

The chain recombines TRBV5-4 with TRBJ2-6, with D perhaps matching TRBD2 (5 bases). V lost 3 bases to trimming and J lost 3 bases, with 22 bases between them. Germline V gene lookup returns CDR1 SGHNT and CDR2 YYREEE (reference sequence). The CDR3 length is 19 residues. CDR3 loop: CASSSLDSRPTGGANVLTF. DNA for the CDR3: TGTGCCAGCAGCTCACTAGACTCTCGACCTACGGGTGGGGCCAACGTCCTGACTTTC. Complete variable domain (other parts from reference TRBV5-4 and TRBJ2-6): ETGVTQSPTHLIKTRGQQVTLRCSSQSGHNTVSWYQQALGQGPQFIFQYYREEENGRGNFPPRFSGLQFPNYSSELNVNALELDDSALYLCASSSLDSRPTGGANVLTFGAGSRLTVL.

This sequence joins TRBV6-5 and TRBJ1-2, with D perhaps TRBD1 (6 bases). Germline V gives CDR1 MNHEY, CDR2 SVGAGI. The germline V and J ends were trimmed by 5 bases and 6 bases, with 10 bases remaining between them. The CDR3 contains 12 residues. In DNA form, the CDR3 reads TGTGCCAGCAGTCGAGACAGGAATGGCTACACCTTC. Translated: CASSRDRNGYTF.

Only a few counts were recorded for this clone. The chain has TRBV19 and TRBJ1-1, with D possibly matching TRBD1 (5 bases). Trimming took 2 bases from V and 4 from J, leaving 8 bases between them. The CDR3 consists of 13 residues. Germline-derived CDR1 and CDR2 are LNHDA and SQIVND (reference sequence). CDR3 coding DNA: TGTGCCAGTAGTATATTGGGGGGCACTGAAGCTTTCTTT. This sequence encodes CASSILGGTEAFF. The whole variable domain, remainder taken from reference TRBV19 and TRBJ1-1, is DGGITQSPKYLFRKEGQNVTLSCEQNLNHDAMYWYRQDPGQGLRLIYYSQIVNDFQKGDIAEGYSVSREKKESFPLTVTSAQKNPTAFYLCASSILGGTEAFFGQGTRLTVV.

This clone appeared a single time. The chain combines TRBV7-2 with TRBJ2-3, with D possibly being TRBD2 (5 bases). The CDR3 spans 17 residues. Trimming cost V 5 bases and J 2 bases, with 20 bases left between them. Germline V CDR1 and CDR2: SGHTA, FQGNSA. CDR3 nucleotides: TGTGCCAGCAGCGTGGATACAGTAGCGATATACACAGATACGCAGTATTTT. It encodes CASSVDTVAIYTDTQYF.

This rearrangement joins TRBV5-6 to TRBJ1-3; 9 bases line up with TRBD1. In germline, CDR1 is SGHDT, CDR2 YYEEEE. The junction had 11 bases not matched to a gene; V was cut back by 3 bases and J by 4 bases. The CDR3 totals 17 residues. This chain's CDR3 is CASSSKWTGASGNTIYF. The CDR3 DNA sequence: TGTGCCAGCAGCTCCAAATGGACAGGGGCTTCAGGAAACACCATATATTTT.

This clone was counted between two and nine times. The chain carries TRBV29-1 and TRBJ2-3; 8 bases align to TRBD2. V shed 5 bases and J 0 bases; nucleotides not matched to a gene: 7. The length of the CDR3 is 15 residues. The germline V gene encodes CDR1 SQVTM and CDR2 ANQGSEA. The CDR3 reads CSVSGGALSTDTQYF. In DNA, the CDR3 is TGCAGCGTTAGCGGGGGTGCCCTTAGCACAGATACGCAGTATTTT.

The chain combines TRBV7-3 with TRBJ2-5; D may be TRBD1 (6 bases). The length of the CDR3 is 13 residues. V was shortened by 5 bases and J by 5 bases, with 12 bases between the two germline ends. Per germline, CDR1 SGHTA and CDR2 FQGTGA. CDR3 region: CASSPGGRETQYF. The CDR3 region has the DNA TGTGCCAGCAGCCCTGGGGGCAGGGAGACCCAGTACTTC.

This clone was found a few times. The V call is TRBV11-3, the J call TRBJ2-5, with TRBD2 matching 8 bases. The CDR3 has 16 amino acids. Trimming took 5 bases from V and 5 from J; bases not matched to a gene: 13. Germline V CDR1 and CDR2: SGHNT, YENEEA. The CDR3 is CASSANGGAGLETQYF. In DNA form, the CDR3 reads TGTGCCAGCAGCGCAAACGGGGGGGCCGGGTTGGAGACCCAGTACTTC.

This clone was found once. The chain combines TRBV30 with TRBJ1-5; 8 positions agree with TRBD1. Germline V lookup: CDR1 GTSNPN, CDR2 SVGIG (reference sequence). With V trimmed by 3 bases and J by 0 bases, 7 bases remained unmatched. CDR3 length equals 16 residues. CDR3 coding DNA: TGTGCCTGGAGACCTGGACAGGGTTATAGCAATCAGCCCCAGCATTTT. Translating it yields CAWRPGQGYSNQPQHF.

This chain connects TRBV2 to TRBJ1-2, with D possibly matching TRBD1 (6 bases). In germline, CDR1 is SNHLY, CDR2 FYNNEI. The CDR3 is 14 amino acids. Deletions cut 7 bases from V and 2 bases from J, with 14 bases between. CDR3 nucleotide sequence: TGTGCCAGCAACGAACAGGGTCGCAACTATGGCTACACCTTC. Protein sequence: CASNEQGRNYGYTF.

The J gene is TRBJ2-7, the V gene TRBV30; D may be TRBD2 (7 bases). V was cut by 0 bases and J by 7 bases, with 13 bases left in between. There are 13 residues in the CDR3. Germline V gene lookup returns CDR1 GTSNPN and CDR2 SVGIG (reference sequence). The CDR3 coding sequence is TGTGCCTGGAGTGTAGGGGGGGCAAAGGAGCAGTACTTC. It yields the protein CAWSVGGAKEQYF.

The chain recombines TRBV2 with TRBJ2-1, with TRBD1 as a possible D gene (6 bases). The CDR3 totals 15 residues. Trimming pared 4 bases from V and 0 bases from J, leaving 10 bases between. The germline CDR1 and CDR2 sequences are SNHLY and FYNNEI. This chain's CDR3 is CASSADRSSYNEQFF. CDR3 DNA: TGTGCCAGCAGTGCCGACAGGAGCTCCTACAATGAGCAGTTCTTC.

The chain links TRBV19 to TRBJ1-2; 8 nucleotides align to TRBD1. The trim removed 8 bases at V and 1 base at J, leaving 0 bases unmatched. Germline-derived CDR1 and CDR2 are LNHDA and SQIVND (reference sequence). The CDR3 consists of 12 residues. CDR3 loop: CASGQGNYGYTF. For the CDR3, the DNA is TGTGCCAGTGGACAGGGTAACTATGGCTACACCTTC. Variable domain in full (rest from reference TRBV19 and TRBJ1-2): DGGITQSPKYLFRKEGQNVTLSCEQNLNHDAMYWYRQDPGQGLRLIYYSQIVNDFQKGDIAEGYSVSREKKESFPLTVTSAQKNPTAFYLCASGQGNYGYTFGSGTRLTVV.

This clone was detected a few times. J is TRBJ1-1 and V is TRBV19; TRBD1 matches at 7 bases. CDR1 is LNHDA, CDR2 SQIVND, per germline (reference sequence). The CDR3 length is 13 residues. Losses at the gene ends were 5 bases for V and 3 bases for J; bases not matched to a gene: 3. The CDR3 loop is CASSRQGDTEAFF. CDR3 in DNA: TGTGCCAGTAGTCGCCAGGGGGACACTGAAGCTTTCTTT.

V gene TRBV9 combines with J gene TRBJ2-1, with 11 positions matching TRBD2. This CDR3 comprises 15 residues. The germline CDR1 and CDR2 sequences are SGDLS and YYNGEE. Trimming removed 3 bases from V and 7 bases from J; junction bases left unmatched: 6. CDR3 bases: TGTGCCAGCAGCGCAATAGCGGGAGGGCGGAATGAGCAGTTCTTC. This sequence encodes CASSAIAGGRNEQFF.

The CDR3 nucleotides read TGTGCCAGCGCACAGGGTTCTGGAAACACCATATATTTT. Translation: CASAQGSGNTIYF. The chain links TRBV2 to TRBJ1-3; TRBD1 is a possible D gene (6 bases). The V end was cut by 8 bases, the J end by 1 base, with 9 bases between. There are 13 residues in the CDR3. From germline, CDR1 is SNHLY and CDR2 FYNNEI.

V and J are TRBV11-2 and TRBJ1-1; tentative D call: TRBD1 (6 bases). Germline V gene sequence: CDR1 SGHAT, CDR2 FQNNGV. Trimming shortened V by 5 bases and J by 2 bases, and 12 bases separated the two germline ends. The CDR3 length is 14 residues. The CDR3 region is CASSPWTANTEAFF. The CDR3 bases are TGTGCCAGCAGCCCGTGGACAGCAAACACTGAAGCTTTCTTT.

This sequence joins TRBV15 and TRBJ1-1; weak D call: TRBD1 (5 bases). Germline V lookup: CDR1 LNHNV, CDR2 YYDKDF (reference sequence). Trimming took 0 bases from V and 2 from J, leaving 10 bases between them. This CDR3 region has 15 residues. The CDR3 here is CATSRDLGGNTEAFF. The CDR3 nucleotides are TGTGCCACCAGCAGAGATCTCGGGGGTAACACTGAAGCTTTCTTT.

This clone has only one observation. The rearrangement links TRBV5-4 to TRBJ2-7; possibly TRBD2 for D (6 bases). V lost 3 bases and J 4 bases, leaving 17 bases between the germline ends. The CDR3 has 15 amino acids. Germline V gives CDR1 SGHNT, CDR2 YYREEE (reference sequence). This CDR3 reads CASSSPLGGSYEQYF. The CDR3 nucleotides are TGTGCCAGCAGCTCCCCACTAGGAGGGAGTTACGAGCAGTACTTC.

This clone was seen a handful of times. As DNA, the CDR3 is TGTGCCAGCAGCGTACTAGCGGGAGAAGAGACCCAGTACTTC. Amino acid sequence: CASSVLAGEETQYF. The rearrangement uses TRBV5-6 and TRBJ2-5, with 11 nucleotides matching TRBD2. Germline V gene data show CDR1 as SGHDT and CDR2 as YYEEEE. CDR3 size: 14 residues. V shed 4 bases, J shed 3 bases, and the junction held 2 bases outside the gene matches. Drawing the rest from reference TRBV5-6 and TRBJ2-5, the complete variable domain is DAGVTQSPTHLIKTRGQQVTLRCSPKSGHDTVSWYQQALGQGPQFIFQYYEEEERQRGNFPDRFSGHQFPNYSSELNVNALLLGDSALYLCASSVLAGEETQYFGPGTRLLVL.

CDR3 protein: CASSLYDRNNQPQHF. For the CDR3, the DNA is TGTGCCAGCAGCTTGTATGATAGAAACAATCAGCCCCAGCATTTT. The V call is TRBV5-6, the J call TRBJ1-5; no clear D. Germline CDR1 reads SGHDT; CDR2 reads YYEEEE. V gave up 1 base and J gave up 3 bases, with 11 bases separating them. This CDR3 has 15 residues. The full variable domain, in which reference TRBV5-6 and TRBJ1-5 provide the parts outside the CDR3, is DAGVTQSPTHLIKTRGQQVTLRCSPKSGHDTVSWYQQALGQGPQFIFQYYEEEERQRGNFPDRFSGHQFPNYSSELNVNALLLGDSALYLCASSLYDRNNQPQHFGDGTRLSIL.

The chain is built from TRBV6-5 and TRBJ1-1, with a tentative D call TRBD1 (6 bases). Germline CDR1 is MNHEY and CDR2 is SVGAGI. V dropped 7 bases and J dropped 4 bases, with 16 bases sitting between them. The CDR3 runs to 14 residues. The CDR3 region has the DNA TGTGCCAGCATCCTCGACAGGTCTGTCACTGAAGCTTTCTTT. Amino acid sequence: CASILDRSVTEAFF.

This clone was found a few times. V and J are TRBV28 and TRBJ2-1, with TRBD1 identical over 7 bases. V lost 3 bases and J lost 5; bases outside the gene matches: 7. The CDR3 loop spans 15 amino acids. Germline assignment: CDR1 MDHEN and CDR2 SYDVKM. The DNA for the CDR3 is TGTGCCAGCAGTTTTCTGGGACAGATTAACAATGAGCAGTTCTTC. Translated: CASSFLGQINNEQFF.

This chain connects TRBV11-2 to TRBJ1-1; no definite D call. The CDR3 is 13 residues long. V was cut by 2 bases and J by 4 bases, with 8 bases left in between. Germline CDR1 reads SGHAT; CDR2 reads FQNNGV. CDR3 loop: CASSLIAGTEAFF. The CDR3 DNA follows: TGTGCCAGCAGCTTAATCGCGGGCACTGAAGCTTTCTTT.

The chain employs TRBV6-1 and TRBJ1-4, with D uncertain. Trimming took 0 bases from V and 2 from J, leaving 7 bases between them. This CDR3 spans 15 amino acids. From germline, CDR1 is MNHNS and CDR2 SASEGT. The CDR3 loop is CASSEAASTNEKLFF. DNA for the CDR3: TGTGCCAGCAGTGAAGCGGCTTCGACTAATGAAAAACTGTTTTTT.

This chain uses TRBV5-6 with TRBJ2-1, with a weak D call TRBD1 (5 bases). V lost 1 base and J 0 bases, leaving 14 bases between the germline ends. The CDR3 is 17 residues long. The germline V gene encodes CDR1 SGHDT and CDR2 YYEEEE. The CDR3 sequence: CASSLSLQVNSYNEQFF. The CDR3 region has the DNA TGTGCCAGCAGCTTGAGTTTACAGGTGAACTCCTACAATGAGCAGTTCTTC.

The chain carries TRBV7-7 and TRBJ2-1; 9 positions match TRBD2. V dropped 5 bases and J dropped 7; count of bases not matched to a gene: 12. CDR3 length: 16 amino acids. The V gene's germline CDR1 is SSHAT and CDR2 FNYEAQ (reference sequence). CDR3 loop: CASSPRFLAGLNEQFF. The CDR3 DNA is TGTGCCAGCAGCCCTCGTTTCCTAGCGGGGCTTAATGAGCAGTTCTTC.

The CDR3 loop reads CASSLPTGGTYGYTF. DNA of the CDR3: TGCGCCAGCAGCCTTCCGACAGGGGGCACCTATGGCTACACCTTC. This chain uses TRBV5-1 with TRBJ1-2; 10 bases agree with TRBD1. CDR3 length: 15 residues. Germline assignment: CDR1 SGHRS and CDR2 YFSETQ. With 4 bases clipped from V and 4 bases from J, the junction kept 7 bases outside the gene matches.

This clone was observed a single time. This rearrangement joins TRBV2 to TRBJ1-2, with 9 bases identical to TRBD1. V gave up 5 bases and J gave up 4 bases; unmatched junction bases: 5. Germline CDR1 reads SNHLY; CDR2 reads FYNNEI. The CDR3 loop spans 14 amino acids. Written as DNA, the CDR3 is TGTGCCAGCAGTTACATGGGACAGGGCTATGGCTACACCTTC. Translated, it gives CASSYMGQGYGYTF.

This sequence joins TRBV19 and TRBJ1-4; D possibly corresponds to TRBD1 (6 bases). The CDR3 consists of 16 residues. Trimming took 5 bases from V and 3 from J, leaving 16 bases between them. Per germline, CDR1 LNHDA and CDR2 SQIVND (reference sequence). The CDR3 DNA reads TGTGCCAGTAGTCAAACAGGGAGTCCGGCTAATGAAAAACTGTTTTTT. Translating it yields CASSQTGSPANEKLFF.